These 8 T cell receptor beta chains share one sample of origin, sequenced in a study of blood T cell repertoires in COVID-19. The assay was immunoSEQ multiplex PCR, and TCRdb's table has in-frame clones only and misses some. In the table there are 300,000 to 400,000 clones, 75% to 90% of which are singletons. The sequenced sample consisted of peripheral blood. These receptors originate from a woman aged 60-70 years with COVID-19, enrolled during active disease.

The V and J genes are TRBV18 and TRBJ1-1, with D possibly being TRBD1 (6 bases). Trimming pared 6 bases from V and 1 base from J, leaving 9 bases between. CDR3 length equals 13 residues. CDR1 is KGHSH and CDR2 is LQKENI in the germline V gene. CDR3 DNA sequence: TGTGCCAGCTCGGTACAGGGGAACACTGAAGCTTTCTTT. Its protein is CASSVQGNTEAFF.

With regard to this clone: The sample holds other DNA sequences that translate to the same CDR3. This sequence joins TRBV3-1 (or the pseudogene TRBV3-2) and TRBJ1-2; D gene ambiguous. This CDR3 comprises 14 residues. The ends were cut back, 0 bases at V and 1 base at J, with 6 bases in the middle. Germline V gene sequence: CDR1 LGHDT, CDR2 YNNKEL (reference sequence). Written as DNA, the CDR3 is TGTGCCAGCAGCCAAGATCCGGTTAACTATGGCTACACCTTC. Residues: CASSQDPVNYGYTF.

The gene calls are TRBV9 and TRBJ2-3; D gene ambiguous. Germline CDR1 reads SGDLS; CDR2 reads YYNGEE. The V gene lost 0 bases and the J gene lost 6 bases, with 8 bases spanning the gap. The CDR3 loop spans 13 amino acids. CDR3 sequence: CASSVGVRDTQYF. The CDR3, as DNA: TGTGCCAGCAGCGTAGGAGTGCGGGATACGCAGTATTTT. Full variable domain (rest looked up from reference TRBV9 and TRBJ2-3): DSGVTQTPKHLITATGQRVTLRCSPRSGDLSVYWYQQSLDQGLQFLIQYYNGEERAKGNILERFSAQQFPDLHSELNLSSLELGDSALYFCASSVGVRDTQYFGPGTRLTVL.

V gene TRBV7-6 combines with J gene TRBJ2-1, with D perhaps TRBD2 (6 bases). Germline V gives CDR1 SGHVS, CDR2 FNYEAQ. The CDR3 contains 15 residues. Trimming cost V 5 bases and J 2 bases, with 13 bases left between them. The CDR3 sequence is CASSTWGVAYNEQFF. The CDR3 DNA sequence: TGTGCCAGCAGCACTTGGGGGGTCGCCTACAATGAGCAGTTCTTC.

This chain joins TRBV9 and TRBJ2-5; 11 bases are shared with TRBD2. Germline-derived CDR1 and CDR2 are SGDLS and YYNGEE. The length of the CDR3 is 15 residues. The V and J ends lost 4 bases and 4 bases, in that order; junction bases with no gene match: 6. CDR3 DNA: TGTGCCAGCAGCCCCCGACTAGCGGGAATAGAGACCCAGTACTTC. Translating gives CASSPRLAGIETQYF.

The rearrangement joins TRBV6-1 to TRBJ2-7; D remains unclear. The CDR3 is made up of 14 amino acids. Trimming took 1 base from V and 4 from J, leaving 11 bases between them. Germline loops: CDR1 MNHNS, CDR2 SASEGT. This CDR3 reads CASSEGLFGYEQYF. As DNA, the CDR3 is TGTGCCAGCAGTGAAGGTCTATTTGGTTACGAGCAGTACTTC.

The rearrangement links TRBV4-2 to TRBJ1-2; 7 bases match TRBD1. Per germline, CDR1 LGHNA and CDR2 YNFKEQ. V lost 0 bases and J lost 5; bases outside the gene matches: 6. The CDR3 extends over 15 amino acids. The CDR3 here is CASSQDGTDLYGYTF. CDR3 nucleotides: TGTGCCAGCAGCCAAGATGGGACAGACTTGTATGGCTACACCTTC.

The chain is built from TRBV9 and TRBJ2-5; a possible D gene is TRBD2 (6 bases). The V end was cut by 1 base, the J end by 5 bases, with 21 bases between. CDR1 is SGDLS, CDR2 YYNGEE, per germline. This CDR3 comprises 17 residues. The DNA of the CDR3 is TGTGCCAGCAGCGTAACACTGGCGGGCCAAGGAGGGGAGACCCAGTACTTC. Translating gives CASSVTLAGQGGETQYF.